The clone carrying this TCR beta chain was seen many times. Its target is not known. CDR1 and CDR2 from the germline V gene are MNHNS and SASEGT. The length of the CDR3 is 14 residues. Trimming took 2 bases from V and 6 from J; bases not matched to a gene: 4. For the second PCR, which ran for 7 to 11 cycles, a sample-barcoded 5' primer and a J-beta primer mix were used. MiXCR, applied by TCRdb to the 5' RACE reads, yields one record per CDR3 protein. Among 600,000 or so distinct CDR3 sequences listed, 25% to 35% were seen once. The sample comes from a study of blood T cells in healthy people across ages. Study results and limitations: Diversity of TCR beta per million T cells declined in a roughly linear way with age. Naive T cell percentage showed a strong correlation with the diversity of TCR beta. The long-lived group displayed more naive CD4+ cells, plus higher diversity, than the aged donors did.

The clonotype was recovered from a woman older than 75 in good health. The chain recombines TRBV6-1 with TRBJ2-1; 7 bases fit TRBD2. Sequencing input: blood. CDR3 sequence reads: CASSEPWGGNEQFF. The CDR3 nucleotides read TGTGCCAGCAGTGAACCGTGGGGGGGCAATGAGCAGTTCTTC.